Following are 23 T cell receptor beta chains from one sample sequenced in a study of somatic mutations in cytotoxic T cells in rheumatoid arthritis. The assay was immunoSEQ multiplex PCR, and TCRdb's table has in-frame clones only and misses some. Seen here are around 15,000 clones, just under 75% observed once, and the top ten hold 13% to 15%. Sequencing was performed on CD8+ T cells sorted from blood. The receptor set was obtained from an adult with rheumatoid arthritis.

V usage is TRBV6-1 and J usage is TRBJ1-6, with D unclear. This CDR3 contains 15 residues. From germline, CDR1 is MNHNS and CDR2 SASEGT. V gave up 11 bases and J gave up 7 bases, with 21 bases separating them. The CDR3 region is CAYRGGPDSNSPLHF. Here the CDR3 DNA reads TGTGCCTACAGAGGTGGGCCAGACTCGAATTCACCCCTCCACTTT.

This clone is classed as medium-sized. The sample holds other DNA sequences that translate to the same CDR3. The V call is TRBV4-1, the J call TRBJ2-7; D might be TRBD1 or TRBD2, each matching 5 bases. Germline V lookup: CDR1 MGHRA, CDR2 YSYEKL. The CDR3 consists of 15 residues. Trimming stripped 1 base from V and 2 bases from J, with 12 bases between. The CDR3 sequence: CASSQVGTGPYEQYF. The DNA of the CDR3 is TGCGCCAGCAGCCAAGTTGGGACCGGACCCTACGAGCAGTACTTC.

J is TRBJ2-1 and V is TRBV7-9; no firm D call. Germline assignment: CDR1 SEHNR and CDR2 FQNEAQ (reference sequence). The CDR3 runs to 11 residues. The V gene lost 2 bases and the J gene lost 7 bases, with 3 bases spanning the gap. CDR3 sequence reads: CASSLSNEQFF. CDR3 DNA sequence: TGTGCCAGCAGCTTATCGAATGAGCAGTTCTTC. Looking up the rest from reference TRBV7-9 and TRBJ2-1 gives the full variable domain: DTGVSQNPRHKITKRGQNVTFRCDPISEHNRLYWYRQTLGQGPEFLTYFQNEAQLEKSRLLSDRFSAERPKGSFSTLEIQRTEQGDSAMYLCASSLSNEQFFGPGTRLTVL.

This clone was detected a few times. CDR3 residues: CASSPMGYEQFF. The CDR3 coding sequence is TGTGCCAGCAGCCCCATGGGGTATGAGCAGTTCTTC. J is TRBJ2-1 and V is TRBV7-9; D is unresolved. V lost 5 bases to trimming and J lost 8 bases, with 10 bases between them. Germline V gene data show CDR1 as SEHNR and CDR2 as FQNEAQ (reference sequence). The CDR3 contains 12 residues.

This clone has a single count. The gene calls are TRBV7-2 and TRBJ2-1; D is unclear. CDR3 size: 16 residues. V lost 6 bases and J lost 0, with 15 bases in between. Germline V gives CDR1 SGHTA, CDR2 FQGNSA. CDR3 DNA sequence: TGTGCCAGCAGACCTCCCAACGGCGGCTCCTACAATGAGCAGTTCTTC. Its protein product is CASRPPNGGSYNEQFF.

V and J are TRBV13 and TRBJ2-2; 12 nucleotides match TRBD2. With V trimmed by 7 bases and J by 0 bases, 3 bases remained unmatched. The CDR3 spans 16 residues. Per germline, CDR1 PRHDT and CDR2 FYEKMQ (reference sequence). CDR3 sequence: CASKTSGGANTGELFF. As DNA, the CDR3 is TGTGCCAGCAAGACTAGCGGGGGCGCGAACACCGGGGAGCTGTTTTTT.

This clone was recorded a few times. The CDR3 DNA reads TGTGCCAGCAGCCAAGATCTTCCAGGGACAGGGATCTACGAGCAGTACTTC. Its translation: CASSQDLPGTGIYEQYF. The gene calls are TRBV4-2 and TRBJ2-7; 9 nucleotides match TRBD1. Losses at the gene ends were 0 bases for V and 3 bases for J; bases not matched to a gene: 9. The germline V gene has CDR1 LGHNA and CDR2 YNFKEQ. The CDR3 runs 17 residues.

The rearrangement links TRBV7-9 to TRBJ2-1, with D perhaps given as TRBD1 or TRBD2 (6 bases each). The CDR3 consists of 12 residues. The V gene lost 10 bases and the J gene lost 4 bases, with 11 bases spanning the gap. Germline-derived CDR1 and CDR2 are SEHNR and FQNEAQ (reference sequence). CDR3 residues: CAKGGNYNEQFF. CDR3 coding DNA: TGTGCCAAGGGGGGTAATTACAATGAGCAGTTCTTC.

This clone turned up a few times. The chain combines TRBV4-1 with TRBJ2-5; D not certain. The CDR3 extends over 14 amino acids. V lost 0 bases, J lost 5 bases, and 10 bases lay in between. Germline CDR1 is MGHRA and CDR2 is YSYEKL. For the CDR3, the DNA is TGCGCCAGCAGCCAAGAAATGGGGTGGGAGACCCAGTACTTC. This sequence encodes CASSQEMGWETQYF.

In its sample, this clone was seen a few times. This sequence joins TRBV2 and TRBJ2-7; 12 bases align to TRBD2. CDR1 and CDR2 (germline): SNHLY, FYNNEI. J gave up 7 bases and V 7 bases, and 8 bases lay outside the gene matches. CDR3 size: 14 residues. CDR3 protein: CASIGLAGTFEQYF. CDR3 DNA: TGTGCCAGCATCGGACTAGCGGGAACTTTTGAGCAGTACTTC.

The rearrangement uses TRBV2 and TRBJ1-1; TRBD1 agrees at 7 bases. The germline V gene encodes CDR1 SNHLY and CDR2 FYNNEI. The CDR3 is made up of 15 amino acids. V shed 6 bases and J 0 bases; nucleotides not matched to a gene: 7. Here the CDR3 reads CASRTGWGMNTEAFF. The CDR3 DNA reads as TGTGCCAGCAGGACAGGGTGGGGCATGAACACTGAAGCTTTCTTT. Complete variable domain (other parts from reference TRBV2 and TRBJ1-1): EPEVTQTPSHQVTQMGQEVILRCVPISNHLYFYWYRQILGQKVEFLVSFYNNEISEKSEIFDDQFSVERPDGSNFTLKIRSTKLEDSAMYFCASRTGWGMNTEAFFGQGTRLTVV.

DNA for the CDR3: TGTGCCAGCAGCGCGATCCCGCGGGGACATGCGGGAGGCCACAATGAGCAGTTCTTC. Protein sequence: CASSAIPRGHAGGHNEQFF. The chain couples TRBV11-2 to TRBJ2-1; the match to TRBD2 covers 8 bases. V shed 5 bases, J shed 5 bases, and the junction held 20 bases outside the gene matches. The length of the CDR3 is 19 residues. The germline CDR1 and CDR2 sequences are SGHAT and FQNNGV.

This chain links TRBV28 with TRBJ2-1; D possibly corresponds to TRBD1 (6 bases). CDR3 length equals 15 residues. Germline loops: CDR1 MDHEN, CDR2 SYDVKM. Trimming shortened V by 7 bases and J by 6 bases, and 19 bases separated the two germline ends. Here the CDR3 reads CASTKGQTLGNEQFF. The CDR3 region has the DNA TGTGCCAGCACCAAAGGACAGACCTTAGGCAATGAGCAGTTCTTC.

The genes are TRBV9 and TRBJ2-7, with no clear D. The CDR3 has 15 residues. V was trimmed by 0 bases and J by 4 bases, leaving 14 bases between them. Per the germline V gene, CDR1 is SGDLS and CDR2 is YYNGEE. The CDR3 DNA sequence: TGTGCCAGCAGCGTAGAAGACACCTTCCTTTACGAGCAGTACTTC. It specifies CASSVEDTFLYEQYF.

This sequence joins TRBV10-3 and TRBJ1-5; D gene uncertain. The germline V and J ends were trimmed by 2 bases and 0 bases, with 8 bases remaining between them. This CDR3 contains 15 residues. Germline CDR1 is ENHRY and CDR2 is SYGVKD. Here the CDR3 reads CAISETIDSNQPQHF. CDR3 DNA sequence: TGTGCCATCAGTGAGACAATAGATAGCAATCAGCCCCAGCATTTT.

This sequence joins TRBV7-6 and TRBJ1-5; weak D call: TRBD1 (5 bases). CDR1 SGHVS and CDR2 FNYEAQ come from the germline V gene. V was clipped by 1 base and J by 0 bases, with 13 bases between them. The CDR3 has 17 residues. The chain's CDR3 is CASSLGGRGYSNQPQHF. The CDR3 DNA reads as TGTGCCAGCAGCTTAGGGGGTCGGGGGTATAGCAATCAGCCCCAGCATTTT.

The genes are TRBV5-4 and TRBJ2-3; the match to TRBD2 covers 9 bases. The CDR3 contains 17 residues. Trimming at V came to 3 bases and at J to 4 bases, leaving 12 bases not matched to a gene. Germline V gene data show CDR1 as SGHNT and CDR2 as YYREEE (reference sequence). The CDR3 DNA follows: TGTGCCAGCAGCTCCGAATTAGCGGGAGTGATGGCAGATACGCAGTATTTT. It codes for CASSSELAGVMADTQYF.

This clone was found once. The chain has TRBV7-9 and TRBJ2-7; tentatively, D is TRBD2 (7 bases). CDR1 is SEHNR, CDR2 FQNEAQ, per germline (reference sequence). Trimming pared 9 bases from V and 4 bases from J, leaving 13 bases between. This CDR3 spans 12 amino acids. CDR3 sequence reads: CASQRDTYEQYF. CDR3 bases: TGTGCCAGTCAGCGGGACACTTACGAGCAGTACTTC.

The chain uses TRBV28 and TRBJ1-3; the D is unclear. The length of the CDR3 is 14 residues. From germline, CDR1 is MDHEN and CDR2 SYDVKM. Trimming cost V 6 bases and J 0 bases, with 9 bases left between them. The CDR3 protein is CASSPGYSGNTIYF. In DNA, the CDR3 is TGTGCCAGCAGCCCGGGGTACTCTGGAAACACCATATATTTT. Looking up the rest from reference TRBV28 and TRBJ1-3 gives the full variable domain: DVKVTQSSRYLVKRTGEKVFLECVQDMDHENMFWYRQDPGLGLRLIYFSYDVKMKEKGDIPEGYSVSREKKERFSLILESASTNQTSMYLCASSPGYSGNTIYFGEGSWLTVV.

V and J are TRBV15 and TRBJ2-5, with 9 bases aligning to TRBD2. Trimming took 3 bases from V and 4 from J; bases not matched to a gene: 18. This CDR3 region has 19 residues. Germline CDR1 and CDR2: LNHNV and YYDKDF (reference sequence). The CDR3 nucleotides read TGTGCCACCAGCAGTAGTTACTTGAGGTCTAGCGGGATTAGAGAGACCCAGTACTTC. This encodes CATSSSYLRSSGIRETQYF.

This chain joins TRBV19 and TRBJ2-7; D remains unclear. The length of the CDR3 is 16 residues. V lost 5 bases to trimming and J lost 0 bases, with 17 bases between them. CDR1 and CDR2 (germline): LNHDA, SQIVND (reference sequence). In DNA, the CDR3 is TGTGCCAGTAGTTTTTCCAGGACCGCTCTCTCCTACGAGCAGTACTTC. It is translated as CASSFSRTALSYEQYF. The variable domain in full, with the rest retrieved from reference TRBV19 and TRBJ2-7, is DGGITQSPKYLFRKEGQNVTLSCEQNLNHDAMYWYRQDPGQGLRLIYYSQIVNDFQKGDIAEGYSVSREKKESFPLTVTSAQKNPTAFYLCASSFSRTALSYEQYFGPGTRLTVT.

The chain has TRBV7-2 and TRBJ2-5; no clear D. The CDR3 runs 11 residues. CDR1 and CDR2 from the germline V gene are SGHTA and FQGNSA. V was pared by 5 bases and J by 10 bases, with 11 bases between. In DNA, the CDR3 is TGTGCCAGCAGCCCCCTTAAGGACCAGTACTTC. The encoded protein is CASSPLKDQYF. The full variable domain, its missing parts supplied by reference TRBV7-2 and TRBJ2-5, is GAGVSQSPSNKVTEKGKDVELRCDPISGHTALYWYRQSLGQGLEFLIYFQGNSAPDKSGLPSDRFSAERTGGSVSTLTIQRTQQEDSAVYLCASSPLKDQYFGPGTRLLVL.

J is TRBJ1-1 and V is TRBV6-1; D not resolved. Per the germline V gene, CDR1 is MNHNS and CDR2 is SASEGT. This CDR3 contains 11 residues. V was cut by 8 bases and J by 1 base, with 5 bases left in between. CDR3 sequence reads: CASRENTEAFF. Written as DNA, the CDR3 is TGTGCCAGCCGAGAGAACACTGAAGCTTTCTTT.